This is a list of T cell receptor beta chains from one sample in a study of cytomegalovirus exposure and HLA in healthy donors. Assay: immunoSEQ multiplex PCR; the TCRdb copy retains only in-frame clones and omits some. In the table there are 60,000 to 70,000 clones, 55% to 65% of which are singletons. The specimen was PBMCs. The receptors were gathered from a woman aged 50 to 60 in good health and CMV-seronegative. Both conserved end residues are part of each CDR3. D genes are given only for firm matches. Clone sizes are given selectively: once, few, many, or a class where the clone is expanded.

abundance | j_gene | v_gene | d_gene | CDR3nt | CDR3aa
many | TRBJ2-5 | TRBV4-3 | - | TGCGCCAGCAGCCAAGATCTTCGGGAGACCCAGTACTTC | CASSQDLRETQYF
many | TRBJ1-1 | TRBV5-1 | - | TGCGCCAGCAGCGACCCGGGGAGAAACACTGAAGCTTTCTTT | CASSDPGRNTEAFF
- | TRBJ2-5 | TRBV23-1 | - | TGCGCCAGCAGGGGGCGAGAGACCCAGTACTTC | CASRGRETQYF
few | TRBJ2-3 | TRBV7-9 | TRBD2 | TGTGCCAGCAGTCTTACGGCGGGAGGGCGCACAGATACGCAGTATTTT | CASSLTAGGRTDTQYF
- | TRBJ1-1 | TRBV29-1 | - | TGCAGCGTTCCCTCGGCCGCGGGGAACACTGAAGCTCTCTTT | CSVPSAAGNTEALF
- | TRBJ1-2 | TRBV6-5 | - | TGTGCCAGCAGTTCAGCGGGGAACTATGGCTACACCTTC | CASSSAGNYGYTF
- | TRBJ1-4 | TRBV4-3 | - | TGCGCCAGCAGCCAAGATTGGGGAGCGGGCGAAAAACTGTTTTTT | CASSQDWGAGEKLFF
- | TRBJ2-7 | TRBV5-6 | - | TGTGCCAGCAGCTTGGCCGCCGGGGACGAGCAGTACTTC | CASSLAAGDEQYF
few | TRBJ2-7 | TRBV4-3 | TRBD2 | TGCGCCAGCAGCCAAGATTTCAAACGGGGGGACCCGACTTACTACGAGCAGTACTTC | CASSQDFKRGDPTYYEQYF
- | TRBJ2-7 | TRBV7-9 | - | TGTGCCAGCAGGCCAATGACAGAGGCAATCTTC | CASRPMTEAIF
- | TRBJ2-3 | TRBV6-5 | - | TGTGCCAGCAGTTTGACTAGTTCAACAGATACGCAGTATTTT | CASSLTSSTDTQYF
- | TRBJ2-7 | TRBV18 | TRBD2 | TGTGCCAGCTCACCGCCGGGAGGGCTTTACGAGCAGTACTTC | CASSPPGGLYEQYF
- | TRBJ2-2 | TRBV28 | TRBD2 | TGTGCCAGCAGACTAGCGGGAGGGGTTAGGGAGCTGTTTTTT | CASRLAGGVRELFF
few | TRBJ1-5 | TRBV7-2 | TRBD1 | TGTGCCAGCAGTCTCTTCCCGGGACAGGGGGCTGGTGTTAGGCAGCCCCAGCATTTT | CASSLFPGQGAGVRQPQHF
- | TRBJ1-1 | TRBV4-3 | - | TGCGCCAGCAGCCTCAACGGGGTGACTGAAGCTTTCTTT | CASSLNGVTEAFF
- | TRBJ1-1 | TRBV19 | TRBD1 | TGTGCCAGTAGTAGATCGACAGGGGGCGGTTGGGGTGAAGCTTTCTTT | CASSRSTGGGWGEAFF
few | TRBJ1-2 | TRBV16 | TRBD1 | TGTGCCAGCAGCCAGCTGGACAGGGGAGATGGCTACACCTTC | CASSQLDRGDGYTF
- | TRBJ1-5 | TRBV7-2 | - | TGTGCCAGCAGCCCAAGGGCGGGGAATCAGCCCCAGCATTTT | CASSPRAGNQPQHF
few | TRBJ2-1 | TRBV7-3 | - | TGTGCCAGCAGCTTAATCCTGGAGGGTGAGCAGTTCTTC | CASSLILEGEQFF
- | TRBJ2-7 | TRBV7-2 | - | TGTGCCAGCAGCTGGAGAAGGCCCGAGCAGTACTTC | CASSWRRPEQYF
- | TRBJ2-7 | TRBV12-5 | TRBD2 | TGTGCTAGTGCCGCACTAGCGGGATTTCTCGGCGAGCAGTACTTC | CASAALAGFLGEQYF
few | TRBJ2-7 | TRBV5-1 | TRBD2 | TGCGCCAGCAGTTGGACCGCCACCGGGACTAGCGGATTCTACGAGCAGTGCTTC | CASSWTATGTSGFYEQCF
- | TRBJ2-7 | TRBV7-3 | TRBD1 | TGTGCCAGCAGCCTCTCGGGACAGCTCTACGAGCAGTACTTC | CASSLSGQLYEQYF
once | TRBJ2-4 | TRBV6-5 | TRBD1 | TGTGCCAGCCGCCGGGACAGTAAGCCCTTC | CASRRDSKPF
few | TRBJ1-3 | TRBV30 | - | TGTGCCTGGAGTGTTACAGTAGGAAACACCATATATTTT | CAWSVTVGNTIYF
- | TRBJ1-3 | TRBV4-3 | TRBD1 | TGCGCCAGCAGCCGCACAGGGGCTGGAAACACCATATATTTT | CASSRTGAGNTIYF
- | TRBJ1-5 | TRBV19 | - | TGTGCCAGTATCGGGCAGGGCCATTTGTTGCCCCAGCATTTT | CASIGQGHLLPQHF
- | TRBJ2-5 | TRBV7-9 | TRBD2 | TGTGCCAGCAGCCTTGACAGGTCTAGCGGGACCCAAGAGACCCAGTACTTC | CASSLDRSSGTQETQYF
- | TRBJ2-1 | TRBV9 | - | TGTGCCAGCAGCGTAGCTGCCACGAGCTCCTACAATGAGCAGTTCTTC | CASSVAATSSYNEQFF
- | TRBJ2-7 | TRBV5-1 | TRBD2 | TGCGCCAGCAGCTTGGAACTAGCGGGAGAATCGGAGCAGTACTTC | CASSLELAGESEQYF
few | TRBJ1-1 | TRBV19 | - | TGTGCCAGTACTTTAAGGCCCGGGGTGACTGAAGCTTTCTTT | CASTLRPGVTEAFF
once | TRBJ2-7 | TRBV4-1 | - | TGCGCCAGCAGCCGAGATGAAGGCGGCCCCACCTACGAGCAGTACTTC | CASSRDEGGPTYEQYF
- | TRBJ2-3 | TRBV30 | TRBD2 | TGTGCCTGGTCGGGAGGTGGGTCAGATACGCAGTATTTT | CAWSGGGSDTQYF
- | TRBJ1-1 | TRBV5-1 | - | TGCGCCAGCAGCTTGGGTCAGGGGATGACTGAAGCTTTCTTT | CASSLGQGMTEAFF
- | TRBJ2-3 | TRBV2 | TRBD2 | TGTGCCAGCGGGGGGACTAGCGGGAGGGCAGATACGCAGTATTTT | CASGGTSGRADTQYF
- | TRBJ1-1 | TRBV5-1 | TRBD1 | TGCGCCAGCAGCTTGGGGAACGGACAGGGACGCATGAACACTGAAGCTTTCTTT | CASSLGNGQGRMNTEAFF
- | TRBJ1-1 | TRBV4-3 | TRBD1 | TGCGCCAGCAGCCAAGCACAGGGGGACACTGAAGCTTTCTTT | CASSQAQGDTEAFF
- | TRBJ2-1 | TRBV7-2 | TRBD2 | TGTGCCAGCAGCTTAGAGACTAGCGGGAGGCCTCAGTTCTTC | CASSLETSGRPQFF
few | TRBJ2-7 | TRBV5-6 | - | TGTGCCAGCAGCCTTACAGGGAGAGCCTACGAGCAGTACTTC | CASSLTGRAYEQYF
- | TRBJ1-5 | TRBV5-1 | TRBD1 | TGCGCCAGCAGAGCCGGGACAGCGGAACCCCAGCATTTT | CASRAGTAEPQHF
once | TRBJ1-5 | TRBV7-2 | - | TGTGCCAGCAGCGGATTACAGGAGCAGCCCCAGCATTTT | CASSGLQEQPQHF
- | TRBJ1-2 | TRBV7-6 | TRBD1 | TGTGCCGGCAGCTTGGAACAGGGGGCTTTCTATGGCTACACCTTC | CAGSLEQGAFYGYTF
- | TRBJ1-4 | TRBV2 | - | TGTGCCAGCACACAGTCACTTAATGAAAAACTGTTTTTT | CASTQSLNEKLFF
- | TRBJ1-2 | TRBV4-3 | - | TGCGCCAGCAGCCAAGATGCCAGGGACTATGGCTACACCTTC | CASSQDARDYGYTF
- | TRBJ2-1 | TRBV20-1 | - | TGCAGCCCAACCCGATCGGGTGAGCAGTTCTTC | CSPTRSGEQFF
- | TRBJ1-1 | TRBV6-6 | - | TGTGCCAGCAGCCCGCCGGGGCGGGGGCTCACTGAAGCTTTCTTT | CASSPPGRGLTEAFF
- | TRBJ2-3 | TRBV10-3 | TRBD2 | TGTGCCATCAGTGACCCCCAGACTAGCGGGGAAACAGATACGCAGTATTTT | CAISDPQTSGETDTQYF
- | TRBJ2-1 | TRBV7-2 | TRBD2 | TGTGCCAGCAGCTTAGGACTAGCGAGCGGTGAGCAGCTCTTC | CASSLGLASGEQLF
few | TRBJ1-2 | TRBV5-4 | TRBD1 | TGTGCCAGCAGCTATACCACCGGGACAGGGGCCTATGGCTACACCTTC | CASSYTTGTGAYGYTF
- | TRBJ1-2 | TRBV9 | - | TGTGCCAGCAGGGGGGAGGGACACCCTAACTATGGCTACACCTTC | CASRGEGHPNYGYTF
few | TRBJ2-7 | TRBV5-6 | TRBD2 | TGTGCCAGCAGCCCGGGAGGCTACGAGCAGTACTTC | CASSPGGYEQYF
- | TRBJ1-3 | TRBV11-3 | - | TGTGCCAGCAGCAAAGGAGGCGACTCTGGAAACACCATATATTTT | CASSKGGDSGNTIYF
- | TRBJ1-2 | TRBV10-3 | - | TGTGCCATCAGTGTTATATCAGGGGATTCTAACTATGGCTACACCTTC | CAISVISGDSNYGYTF
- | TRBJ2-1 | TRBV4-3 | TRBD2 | TGCGCCAGCAGCCAACTTAGCGGGATCGGCGATGAGCAGTTCTTC | CASSQLSGIGDEQFF
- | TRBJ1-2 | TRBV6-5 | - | TGTGCCAGCAGTCCTACAGGGTTGAGCGGCTACACCTTC | CASSPTGLSGYTF
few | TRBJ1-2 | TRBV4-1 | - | TGCGCCAGCAGCCAAGATAGGAGTCCGATCGGGAAGCTCGGCTATGGCTACACCTTC | CASSQDRSPIGKLGYGYTF
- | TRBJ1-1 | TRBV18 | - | TGTGCCAGCTCACCTGGGGCCGAAGAAAGTTTAGGTTTCTTT | CASSPGAEESLGFF
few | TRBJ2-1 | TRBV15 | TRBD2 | TGTGCCACCAGCAGCCTAGCGGGAGGGGAGAGTGAGCAGTTCTTC | CATSSLAGGESEQFF
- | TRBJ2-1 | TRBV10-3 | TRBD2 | TGTGCCATCAGTGAGTCTGCGGGGACTAGCGGGAGCAATGAGCAGTTCTTC | CAISESAGTSGSNEQFF